The TCR beta chain described here comes from a study of blood T cell repertoires in COVID-19. In the study overall: Acute-phase and convalescent COVID-19 samples originated in the United States, Italy and Spain. Nucleic acid was either cDNA or gDNA, and it came from T cells, B-cell-depleted T cells, or PBMCs.

Original processing methods: Estimation of nucleated cell counts was performed using reference gene primer amplification. Produced via immunoSEQ multiplex PCR; TCRdb's table is partial and in-frame only. V and J calls plus clone size are reproduced from that table; the DNA served to infer D and trimming. The sample shows about 120,000 clones, roughly 82% of them seen only once. Looked up from germline, CDR1 is SGHNT and CDR2 is YYREEE (reference sequence). This CDR3 contains 20 residues. V was pared by 4 bases and J by 2 bases, with 13 bases of the junction left unmatched. Material for sequencing was peripheral blood. This receptor was identified in a human donor in a cohort sampled during active COVID-19. The J gene is TRBJ2-4, the V gene TRBV5-4; 15 bases align to TRBD2. The CDR3 region is CASSRGAGLAGGLSKNIQYF. DNA of the CDR3: TGTGCCAGCAGCCGAGGCGCGGGACTAGCGGGGGGCCTATCCAAAAACATTCAGTACTTC.